The rows below give T cell receptor beta chains drawn from one sample of a study of blood T cell repertoires in COVID-19. The method was immunoSEQ multiplex PCR; TCRdb's version includes in-frame clones alone and lacks a portion of them. The sample has over 350,000 clones, 75% to 90% seen once. The sequencing sample was made of peripheral blood. These receptors originate from a woman under 40 with active or convalescent COVID-19. CDR3s include the opening cysteine and the closing phenylalanine or tryptophan. Each record gives: J gene, V gene, clone size, CDR3 protein. Rows give clone size only sometimes, using once, few, many, or a class for an expanded clone.

TRBJ1-2,TRBV27,.,CASSAGVYGYTF
TRBJ2-5,TRBV9,few,CASSVGGTQETQYF
TRBJ1-2,TRBV27,.,CASSPSGGYGYTF
TRBJ1-2,TRBV12-3/TRBV12-4,.,CASSSRQLYGYTF
TRBJ2-1,TRBV7-2,once,CASSPFRLAGGNNEQFF
TRBJ2-7,TRBV2,.,CASSESRQGYEQYF
TRBJ1-1,TRBV6-6,.,CASSYSSQAGQILF
TRBJ1-4,TRBV4-1,.,CASSPGDRDSEKLFF
TRBJ2-5,TRBV2,.,CASAGGPSETQYF
TRBJ2-7,TRBV20-1,.,CSASQQGFFEQYF
TRBJ2-7,TRBV5-4,.,CASSSGSTVYEQYF
TRBJ2-7,TRBV15,.,CATSRATLQGRTVHEQYF
TRBJ2-1,TRBV5-4,.,CASSLGLSYNEQFF
TRBJ2-3,TRBV15,many,CATSRDGDTDTQYF
TRBJ2-7,TRBV5-1,.,CASSLGLGSYEQYF
TRBJ1-2,TRBV5-1,.,CASSVWDKSTHGYTF
TRBJ2-3,TRBV11-2,.,CASSLEGSGSVMNTQYF
TRBJ1-1,TRBV10-3,.,CAIRRQGAQAFF
TRBJ1-2,TRBV6-5,.,CASKEYPSGGGYTF
TRBJ1-6,TRBV30,.,CAWGFGEDSPLHF
TRBJ1-1,TRBV18,.,CASSPSPGDTEAFF
TRBJ2-5,TRBV6-1,few,CASSEVRSSGFQETQYF
TRBJ1-1,TRBV2,few,CASSETGKMNTEAFF
TRBJ2-2,TRBV4-1,few,CASSQDFGRRTGELFF
TRBJ2-2,TRBV9,.,CASSPTSGFNTGELFF
TRBJ2-4,TRBV20-1,once,CSVEPRDIQYF
TRBJ2-3,TRBV11-2,.,CASKWGEGDTQYF
TRBJ1-2,TRBV4-2,.,CASSQEGGGAGGYTF
TRBJ1-1,TRBV7-2,few,CASSFQGNTEAFF
TRBJ1-1,TRBV6-5,few,CASTLWAGTEAFF
TRBJ1-5,TRBV6-5,once,CASSHGQGHQPQHF
TRBJ1-2,TRBV2,.,CASSAGTGPNYGYTF
TRBJ1-3,TRBV11-2,.,CASSLDPGRSGNTIYF
TRBJ1-3,TRBV5-1,.,CASSLDGVSGNTIYF
TRBJ1-6,TRBV6-5,few,CASSYSTRTGNSPLHF
TRBJ2-7,TRBV27,.,CASSLTSASYEQYF
TRBJ2-7,TRBV11-3,.,CASSGLADSYEQYF
TRBJ1-1,TRBV6-2/TRBV6-3,.,CASSYELDRATTEAFF
TRBJ2-5,TRBV28,.,CASSLLAGGRETQYF
TRBJ2-5,TRBV7-9,once,CASSSGGTSGIGMAYF
TRBJ2-1,TRBV11-2,.,CASSSGLAGLVEQFF
TRBJ2-5,TRBV6-2/TRBV6-3,.,CASSKDKTGSGETQYF
TRBJ1-5,TRBV6-1,.,CASSEPVQGLQPQHF
TRBJ2-2,TRBV18,.,CASSPSNTGELFF
TRBJ2-5,TRBV4-2,.,CASSQESGGTQETQYF
TRBJ2-5,TRBV28,.,CASSQGLAGRGQETQYF
TRBJ1-1,TRBV6-5,.,CASSRNTGLGTEAFF
TRBJ2-7,TRBV27,once,CASSLRETYEQYF
TRBJ2-7,TRBV23-1,.,CASSQSVLQGAATYEQYF
TRBJ2-1,TRBV13,.,CASSPIMTSPHNEQFF